Each of the 31 T cell receptor beta chains below was sequenced from the same sample in a study of response to subunit inactivated influenza vaccine. TCRdb re-called the RT-PCR reads through MiXCR, storing one row per CDR3 protein. The sample consists of roughly 650,000 distinct CDR3 sequences, approximately 15% of them appearing once. The sample was PBMCs from blood, taken less than 15 days before vaccination. All receptors derive from a man aged 50 to 60 who received an inactivated influenza vaccine.

This chain joins TRBV20-1 and TRBJ1-1, with 7 positions matching TRBD1. The CDR3 runs 14 residues. Germline-derived CDR1 and CDR2 are DFQATT and SNEGSKA (reference sequence). V lost 0 bases and J lost 1; bases outside the gene matches: 2. CDR3 sequence (DNA): TGCAGTGCTAGAGATGGGACAGCGAACACTGAAGCTTTCTTT. It is translated as CSARDGTANTEAFF.

This clonotype was seen ten or more times. This chain joins TRBV12-3 or TRBV12-4 and TRBJ2-5; 8 nucleotides match TRBD2. Unmatched junction bases numbered 5, after V lost 6 bases and J lost 5 bases. The CDR3 runs to 13 residues. For the CDR3, the DNA is TGTGCCAGCAGCGGGGGGGCCGAGGAGACCCAGTACTTC. As protein: CASSGGAEETQYF.

The chain is built from TRBV5-1 and TRBJ2-7; the D is unclear. Germline CDR1 reads SGHRS; CDR2 reads YFSETQ. CDR3 length equals 15 residues. Trimming cost V 0 bases and J 5 bases, with 15 bases left between them. DNA of the CDR3: TGCGCCAGCAGCTTGGAATTGGTACGGTGGAACGAGCAGTACTTC. Its translation: CASSLELVRWNEQYF.

This clonotype was recorded a few times. The chain links TRBV28 to TRBJ2-5; 11 positions match TRBD2. CDR3 length: 16 residues. With V trimmed by 7 bases and J by 7 bases, 14 bases remained unmatched. CDR1 and CDR2 from the germline V gene are MDHEN and SYDVKM. CDR3 loop: CASTPGIAGGPGTQYF. CDR3 nucleotides: TGTGCCAGCACCCCTGGGATAGCGGGAGGGCCGGGGACCCAGTACTTC. Variable domain in full (rest from reference TRBV28 and TRBJ2-5): DVKVTQSSRYLVKRTGEKVFLECVQDMDHENMFWYRQDPGLGLRLIYFSYDVKMKEKGDIPEGYSVSREKKERFSLILESASTNQTSMYLCASTPGIAGGPGTQYFGPGTRLLVL.

This clonotype was detected a few times. This chain's CDR3 is CASNGGDTLGDEQFF. The DNA for the CDR3 is TGTGCCAGCAATGGGGGGGACACACTCGGCGATGAGCAGTTCTTC. The chain uses TRBV2 and TRBJ2-1; the D gene is possibly TRBD2 (7 bases). There are 15 residues in the CDR3. Germline V gives CDR1 SNHLY, CDR2 FYNNEI. V was cut by 7 bases and J by 8 bases, with 21 bases left in between.

This clonotype came up many times. This chain uses TRBV5-1 with TRBJ2-1, with no clear D. V gave up 4 bases and J gave up 0 bases, with 14 bases separating them. The germline gives CDR1 SGHRS, CDR2 YFSETQ. The CDR3 length is 16 residues. CDR3 nucleotides: TGCGCCAGCAGCCGCCAAGCGTTTAGCTCCTACAATGAGCAGTTCTTC. Translating it yields CASSRQAFSSYNEQFF.

The chain has TRBV4-2 and TRBJ2-5; D is perhaps TRBD1 (6 bases). This CDR3 is 17 amino acids long. The V and J ends lost 1 base and 4 bases respectively, with 19 bases between them. Looked up from germline, CDR1 is LGHNA and CDR2 is YNFKEQ. CDR3 nucleotide sequence: TGTGCCAGCAGCCAAGGTACCGGGACATCGGGCGGAGAGACCCAGTACTTC. Amino acids: CASSQGTGTSGGETQYF.

The rearrangement uses TRBV12-3 or TRBV12-4 and TRBJ1-2, with D maybe TRBD1 (6 bases). CDR3 size: 16 residues. V lost 5 bases and J lost 1, with 17 bases in between. The CDR3 sequence is CASSPQGLLLNYGYTF. CDR3 in DNA: TGTGCCAGCAGTCCACAGGGACTACTCCTTAACTATGGCTACACCTTC.

For the CDR3, the DNA is TGCAGTGCTAGCGGTCCGGACCATTACGAGCAGTACTTC. It is translated as CSASGPDHYEQYF. This chain uses TRBV20-1 with TRBJ2-7; unclear D gene. Trimming took off 3 bases at V and 4 bases at J, with 13 bases between the two ends. Germline V CDR1 and CDR2: DFQATT, SNEGSKA (reference sequence). This CDR3 is built from 13 residues.

With regard to this clonotype: Lacking the conserved final phenylalanine or tryptophan, this CDR3 likely reflects a read error. The V gene is TRBV20-1, the J gene TRBJ2-5; the D gene is possibly TRBD2 (6 bases). This CDR3 contains 12 residues. Looked up from germline, CDR1 is DFQATT and CDR2 is SNEGSKA (reference sequence). Trimming shortened V by 4 bases and J by 1 base, and 7 bases separated the two germline ends. CDR3 sequence: CSATTSQETQYL. The CDR3 coding sequence is TGCAGTGCTACGACTAGCCAAGAGACCCAGTACTTA.

This clonotype was counted once. This may arise from a read error, as a much more abundant clone is one base away. The CDR3 nucleotides read TGTGCCAGCAGGATTAGCAGGAACAATGAGCAGTTCTTC. Translated: CASRISRNNEQFF. This chain connects TRBV12-3 or TRBV12-4 to TRBJ2-1; D is uncertain. V lost 6 bases and J 5 bases, leaving 11 bases between the germline ends. The CDR3 runs 13 residues.

CDR3 region: CASSLRVLGQGANYEQYF. The CDR3 nucleotides read TGCGCCAGCAGCTTGAGGGTTCTAGGGCAGGGAGCTAACTACGAGCAGTACTTC. V and J are TRBV5-1 and TRBJ2-7, with D perhaps being TRBD1 or TRBD2 (5 bases each). The V and J ends lost 1 base and 3 bases respectively, with 23 bases between them. CDR1 and CDR2 (germline): SGHRS, YFSETQ. The CDR3 covers 18 residues.

This clonotype was seen only a few times. The chain joins TRBV12-3 or TRBV12-4 to TRBJ2-1; D not certain. The CDR3 is 13 residues long. V dropped 3 bases and J dropped 8 bases, with 11 bases sitting between them. CDR3 nucleotide sequence: TGTGCCAGCAGTTTTTATAGGGTCGATGAGCAGTTCTTC. This translates into CASSFYRVDEQFF.

This clonotype appeared a few times. The chain uses TRBV20-1 and TRBJ1-6, with a possible D match to TRBD1 (5 bases). This CDR3 has 17 amino acids. Germline V gene data show CDR1 as DFQATT and CDR2 as SNEGSKA (reference sequence). The V gene lost 5 bases and the J gene lost 5 bases, with 22 bases spanning the gap. The CDR3 DNA follows: TGCAGTGCTCCACCCCAGGGTCACCTATATAATAATTCACCCCTCCACTTT. This codes for CSAPPQGHLYNNSPLHF.

This clonotype was recorded at least ten times. The chain has TRBV6-2 or TRBV6-3 and TRBJ1-6; D is uncertain. This CDR3 is built from 16 residues. V dropped 2 bases and J dropped 8 bases, with 16 bases sitting between them. CDR1 and CDR2 from the germline V gene are MNHEY and SVGEGT. The CDR3 here is CASSYGPRRSDSPLHF. Written as DNA, the CDR3 is TGTGCCAGCAGTTACGGGCCACGACGTTCAGATTCACCCCTCCACTTT.

This clonotype turned up a few times. V gene TRBV20-1 combines with J gene TRBJ1-5; 7 bases line up with TRBD1. V shed 7 bases, J shed 2 bases, and the junction held 8 bases outside the gene matches. The CDR3 totals 14 residues. CDR1 is DFQATT, CDR2 SNEGSKA, per germline (reference sequence). The CDR3 protein is CSVLDRAGNQPQHF. The CDR3 nucleotides are TGCAGTGTTCTCGACAGGGCTGGCAATCAGCCCCAGCATTTT.

This chain connects TRBV6-5 to TRBJ2-7, with D tentatively TRBD2 (6 bases). The germline V and J ends were trimmed by 0 bases and 6 bases, with 12 bases remaining between them. CDR1 MNHEY and CDR2 SVGAGI come from the germline V gene. The CDR3 has 14 amino acids. The DNA for the CDR3 is TGTGCCAGCAGTTACTCTGGGGAGGACGCCGAGCAGTACTTC. Its translation: CASSYSGEDAEQYF.

At least ten counts were recorded for this clonotype. The chain couples TRBV10-3 to TRBJ1-1; 7 nucleotides line up with TRBD1. With V trimmed by 6 bases and J by 4 bases, 23 bases remained unmatched. In germline, CDR1 is ENHRY, CDR2 SYGVKD. The CDR3 has 19 residues. For the CDR3, the DNA is TGTGCCATCAGAGAAAGCATAGTAACAGGGGCAGGTTTCGGCACTGAAGCTTTCTTT. Protein: CAIRESIVTGAGFGTEAFF.

This clonotype was recorded at least ten times. This chain joins TRBV20-1 and TRBJ2-7, with a possible D match to TRBD2 (5 bases). This CDR3 region has 13 residues. Germline lookup yields CDR1 DFQATT and CDR2 SNEGSKA (reference sequence). The V end was cut by 4 bases, the J end by 0 bases, with 10 bases between. The CDR3 nucleotides are TGCAGTGCTATTGGACTGTACTCCTACGAGCAGTACTTC. This gives the protein CSAIGLYSYEQYF.

The rearrangement uses TRBV25-1 and TRBJ2-3; possibly TRBD1 for D (5 bases). This CDR3 comprises 15 residues. The V end lost 9 bases, the J end lost 3 bases, and 19 bases lay between the germline ends. The germline gives CDR1 MGHDK, CDR2 SYGVNS. In DNA, the CDR3 is TGTGCCAGTGGGGCCACCGGAAGATTAACAGATACGCAGTATTTT. This encodes CASGATGRLTDTQYF. The full variable domain, rest sourced from reference TRBV25-1 and TRBJ2-3, is EADIYQTPRYLVIGTGKKITLECSQTMGHDKMYWYQQDPGMELHLIHYSYGVNSTEKGDLSSESTVSRIRTEHFPLTLESARPSHTSQYLCASGATGRLTDTQYFGPGTRLTVL.

This clonotype was seen only a few times. This chain links TRBV9 with TRBJ2-5, with TRBD1 as a possible D gene (5 bases). Trimming left V 0 bases short and J 0 bases short, with 9 bases between. CDR1 is SGDLS and CDR2 is YYNGEE in the germline V gene. This CDR3 is built from 15 residues. CDR3: CASSVGARDQETQYF. The CDR3 DNA reads TGTGCCAGCAGCGTAGGGGCCAGGGACCAAGAGACCCAGTACTTC.

V usage is TRBV4-1 and J usage is TRBJ2-5; no definite D call. V lost 4 bases and J 5 bases, leaving 11 bases between the germline ends. The CDR3 contains 13 residues. Looked up from germline, CDR1 is MGHRA and CDR2 is YSYEKL. CDR3 sequence (DNA): TGCGCCAGCAGCCCTTGGCCTGGGGAGACCCAGTACTTC. Translating it yields CASSPWPGETQYF.

V usage is TRBV20-1 and J usage is TRBJ2-4; D gene unclear. CDR1 is DFQATT, CDR2 SNEGSKA, per germline (reference sequence). V dropped 0 bases and J dropped 2 bases, with 5 bases sitting between them. The CDR3 extends over 13 amino acids. In DNA form, the CDR3 reads TGCAGTGCTAGAGACTATTCCAAAAACATTCAGTACTTC. Amino acid sequence: CSARDYSKNIQYF.

The chain couples TRBV6-1 to TRBJ2-7; no clear D gene. The CDR3 runs to 14 residues. Germline V lookup: CDR1 MNHNS, CDR2 SASEGT. The V and J ends lost 6 bases and 0 bases respectively, with 12 bases between them. CDR3 DNA: TGTGCCAGCAGCAACAGATTTCTCTCCTACGAGCAGTACTTC. The encoded protein is CASSNRFLSYEQYF.

This clonotype has a count of ten or more. The genes are TRBV4-3 and TRBJ2-4; perhaps TRBD1 as D (5 bases). Germline V gene sequence: CDR1 LGHNA, CDR2 YSLEER. The CDR3 has 15 residues. With 1 base removed from V and 2 bases from J, the gap between germline ends came to 9 bases. CDR3 DNA sequence: TGCGCCAGCAGCCAAGGGGGCAGTACCAAAAACATTCAGTACTTC. Its protein is CASSQGGSTKNIQYF.

This clonotype was seen more than once but under ten times. The V call is TRBV12-3 or TRBV12-4, the J call TRBJ2-7, with 7 bases lining up with TRBD2. This CDR3 is built from 15 residues. After removal of 7 bases from V and 4 bases from J, the junction contained 13 bases not matched to a gene. CDR3 sequence: CASTPRLADFYEQYF. The DNA of the CDR3 is TGTGCCAGCACCCCTCGGCTAGCGGACTTTTACGAGCAGTACTTC.

This clonotype was observed at least ten times. The chain links TRBV25-1 to TRBJ2-7, with a tentative D call TRBD1 (7 bases). This CDR3 comprises 13 residues. Germline CDR1 MGHDK, CDR2 SYGVNS. The ends were cut back, 3 bases at V and 8 bases at J, with 14 bases in the middle. Written as DNA, the CDR3 is TGTGCCAGCAGTGAGGCAGGGGGGTGGAAGCAGTACTTC. Translation: CASSEAGGWKQYF.

The rearrangement joins TRBV5-1 to TRBJ2-7; 7 bases agree with TRBD1. The CDR3 sequence is 14 residues long. V lost 4 bases, J lost 7 bases, and 11 bases stayed unmatched. CDR1 is SGHRS and CDR2 is YFSETQ in the germline V gene. The CDR3 DNA reads as TGCGCCAGCAGCCGAGCTAAAGGGGGCGGGGAGCAGTACTTC. Protein product: CASSRAKGGGEQYF.

The chain employs TRBV10-1 and TRBJ2-7; 10 bases fit TRBD1. The CDR3 extends over 15 amino acids. V shed 8 bases, J shed 5 bases, and the junction held 12 bases outside the gene matches. Germline values: CDR1 WNHNN, CDR2 SYGVQD (reference sequence). The CDR3 bases are TGCGCCAGCGGCAGCGAGGGGACAGGGGCCCACGAGCAGTACTTC. Amino acid sequence: CASGSEGTGAHEQYF.

This chain uses TRBV5-1 with TRBJ1-1; tentatively, D is TRBD1 (6 bases). This CDR3 is 15 amino acids long. Trimming removed 6 bases from V and 0 bases from J, with 15 bases in between. CDR1 and CDR2 from the germline V gene are SGHRS and YFSETQ. CDR3 loop: CASTPGGALNTEAFF. The CDR3 DNA sequence: TGCGCCAGCACCCCTGGGGGGGCTCTGAACACTGAAGCTTTCTTT.

This chain connects TRBV9 to TRBJ2-7; possible D gene TRBD2, 5 bases. The germline V gene encodes CDR1 SGDLS and CDR2 YYNGEE. This CDR3 has 14 amino acids. V lost 0 bases and J 1 base, leaving 8 bases between the germline ends. The CDR3 reads CASSVGWESYEQYF. CDR3 in DNA: TGTGCCAGCAGCGTAGGGTGGGAGTCCTACGAGCAGTACTTC.